Below, 29 T cell receptor beta chains from the same sample are listed, as sequenced in a study of T cells after yellow fever vaccination. Each CDR3 protein gets one entry after TCRdb re-called the 5' RACE reads with MiXCR. The sample holds about 350,000 distinct CDR3 sequences, less than 9.5% seen once. The sample consisted of PBMCs, taken more than 40 days after the first yellow fever vaccination. These receptors all stem from a man younger than 35 who received the YFV17D yellow fever vaccine.

The CDR3 sequence: CASSLFVPYQETQYF. Written as DNA, the CDR3 is TGCGCCAGCAGCTTGTTTGTGCCGTACCAAGAGACCCAGTACTTC. This chain joins TRBV5-1 and TRBJ2-5; D remains ambiguous. Trimming shortened V by 1 base and J by 0 bases, and 10 bases separated the two germline ends. The CDR3 totals 15 residues. Germline-derived CDR1 and CDR2 are SGHRS and YFSETQ. The full variable domain, its missing parts supplied by reference TRBV5-1 and TRBJ2-5, is KAGVTQTPRYLIKTRGQQVTLSCSPISGHRSVSWYQQTPGQGLQFLFEYFSETQRNKGNFPGRFSGRQFSNSRSEMNVSTLELGDSALYLCASSLFVPYQETQYFGPGTRLLVL.

This clonotype has ten or more counts. The chain recombines TRBV12-5 with TRBJ1-1; D perhaps matches TRBD1 (6 bases). The CDR3 totals 15 residues. Per germline, CDR1 LGHNT and CDR2 FRNRAP. Trimming removed 5 bases at V and 6 bases at J, with 19 bases between. The CDR3 here is CASGPGQSLRAEAFF. The CDR3 DNA follows: TGTGCTAGTGGTCCTGGACAGTCCCTTCGGGCTGAAGCTTTCTTT. The entire variable domain, with the rest obtained from reference TRBV12-5 and TRBJ1-1, is as follows: DARVTQTPRHKVTEMGQEVTMRCQPILGHNTVFWYRQTMMQGLELLAYFRNRAPLDDSGMPKDRFSAEMPDATLATLKIQPSEPRDSAVYFCASGPGQSLRAEAFFGQGTRLTVV.

The genes are TRBV21-1 and TRBJ2-7; the DNA was not compared with TRBD1, the D call given in the table. TRBV21-1 constitutes a pseudogene. The CDR3 totals 15 residues. CDR3 sequence: CASSYPGTGGYEQYF. The CDR3 DNA sequence: TGTGCCAGCAGTTATCCCGGGACAGGGGGGTACGAGCAGTACTTC.

This clonotype was recorded many times. The V gene is TRBV12-3 or TRBV12-4, the J gene TRBJ1-6; D gene uncertain. Trimming removed 2 bases from V and 9 bases from J, with 5 bases in between. CDR3 length: 12 amino acids. DNA for the CDR3: TGTGCCAGCAGTTTAAAGGGTTCACCCCTCCACTTT. Encoded protein: CASSLKGSPLHF.

The chain combines TRBV20-1 with TRBJ1-2, with TRBD1 identical over 8 bases. The junction had 13 bases not matched to a gene; V was cut back by 5 bases and J by 5 bases. The CDR3 has 15 residues. The germline V gene encodes CDR1 DFQATT and CDR2 SNEGSKA (reference sequence). The CDR3 spells CSAPPKQGVRYGYTF. The CDR3 DNA reads as TGCAGTGCTCCGCCGAAACAGGGGGTTCGTTATGGCTACACCTTC.

This clonotype was seen only a few times. V and J are TRBV7-8 and TRBJ2-1; D may correspond to TRBD1 or TRBD2 (5 bases each). The germline V gene has CDR1 SGHVS and CDR2 FQNEAQ. Trimming left V 3 bases short and J 9 bases short, with 18 bases between. The CDR3 is 15 amino acids. The CDR3 DNA reads as TGTGCCAGCAGCTTGAGGGGTTCCCAGTCCGTTGAGCAGTTCTTC. Its protein product is CASSLRGSQSVEQFF.

This clonotype was seen more than once but under ten times. J is TRBJ1-2 and V is TRBV15; D call uncertain. Germline V CDR1 and CDR2: LNHNV, YYDKDF (reference sequence). Trimming cost V 8 bases and J 2 bases, with 12 bases left between them. The CDR3 has 13 residues. The CDR3 sequence: CATHSVPNYGYTF. In DNA form, the CDR3 reads TGTGCCACCCACTCGGTTCCGAACTATGGCTACACCTTC.

V and J are TRBV5-4 and TRBJ1-5; D might be TRBD1 (5 bases). Germline V lookup: CDR1 SGHNT, CDR2 YYREEE (reference sequence). The CDR3 sequence is 19 residues long. V lost 3 bases to trimming and J lost 0 bases, with 22 bases between them. The CDR3 nucleotides are TGTGCCAGCAGCTGGGGGGGGGACGGAGGGTTCCATAGCAATCAGCCCCAGCATTTT. Its translation is CASSWGGDGGFHSNQPQHF.

The chain recombines TRBV11-2 with TRBJ1-6, with D unclear. Looked up from germline, CDR1 is SGHAT and CDR2 is FQNNGV. With 6 bases removed from V and 5 bases from J, the gap between germline ends came to 11 bases. This CDR3 comprises 14 residues. In DNA, the CDR3 is TGTGCCAGCAGAGCCATAAGGGATAATTCACCCCTCCACTTT. It encodes CASRAIRDNSPLHF. The variable domain in full, completed from reference TRBV11-2 and TRBJ1-6, reads EAGVAQSPRYKIIEKRQSVAFWCNPISGHATLYWYQQILGQGPKLLIQFQNNGVVDDSQLPKDRFSAERLKGVDSTLKIQPAKLEDSAVYLCASRAIRDNSPLHFGNGTRLTVT.

This clonotype was seen more than once but under ten times. The chain links TRBV20-1 to TRBJ2-2; possibly TRBD1 for D (6 bases). The germline gives CDR1 DFQATT, CDR2 SNEGSKA (reference sequence). The germline V and J ends were trimmed by 5 bases and 7 bases, with 14 bases remaining between them. CDR3 length: 13 residues. CDR3 amino acids: CSAAKGVDGELFF. Here the CDR3 DNA reads TGCAGTGCTGCGAAGGGGGTCGACGGGGAGCTGTTTTTT.

The chain joins TRBV6-2 or TRBV6-3 to TRBJ1-5; TRBD1 is a possible D gene (5 bases). Germline values: CDR1 MNHEY, CDR2 SVGEGT. Trimming removed 2 bases from V and 10 bases from J, with 9 bases in between. The CDR3 extends over 12 amino acids. The DNA of the CDR3 is TGTGCCAGCAGTTACCAACAGGATCCCCAGCATTTT. Translated, it gives CASSYQQDPQHF.

This clonotype was seen repeatedly, ten times or more. The V call is TRBV7-2, the J call TRBJ2-1; maybe TRBD2 (6 bases). The CDR3 loop spans 15 amino acids. The V end was cut by 4 bases, the J end by 0 bases, with 10 bases between. Per the germline V gene, CDR1 is SGHTA and CDR2 is FQGNSA. Here the CDR3 DNA reads TGTGCCAGCAGCTCCGTGCGGGGCTCCTACAATGAGCAGTTCTTC. This encodes CASSSVRGSYNEQFF.

The chain has TRBV2 and TRBJ2-1; TRBD1 might be the D (5 bases). The length of the CDR3 is 15 residues. V was clipped by 4 bases and J by 0 bases, with 10 bases between them. CDR1 SNHLY and CDR2 FYNNEI come from the germline V gene. CDR3 nucleotide sequence: TGTGCCAGCAGTGCTAGAGGACACTCCTACAATGAGCAGTTCTTC. It translates to CASSARGHSYNEQFF.

This clonotype was recorded a few times. The CDR3 coding sequence is TGTGCCATCAGTGAGGGACAGGGGTTCAGTTCGCATCCCGGGGAGCTGTTTTTT. This encodes CAISEGQGFSSHPGELFF. The J gene is TRBJ2-2, the V gene TRBV10-3; 9 nucleotides line up with TRBD1. CDR3 length: 18 amino acids. Trimming took 2 bases from V and 6 from J; bases not matched to a gene: 13. Per the germline V gene, CDR1 is ENHRY and CDR2 is SYGVKD.

This chain joins TRBV7-8 and TRBJ2-6; perhaps TRBD2 as D (5 bases). The CDR3 spans 11 residues. From germline, CDR1 is SGHVS and CDR2 FQNEAQ. Trimming took 3 bases from V and 16 from J, leaving 10 bases between them. DNA of the CDR3: TGTGCCAGCAGCTTTGCGACGGGACTGACTTTC. Amino acids: CASSFATGLTF.

V usage is TRBV5-1 and J usage is TRBJ2-7; 10 nucleotides line up with TRBD2. The CDR3 is made up of 15 amino acids. V lost 1 base and J lost 4; bases outside the gene matches: 5. The germline V gene has CDR1 SGHRS and CDR2 YFSETQ. In DNA, the CDR3 is TGCGCCAGCAGCTTGAGGCCTAGCGGGGGTTACGAGCAGTACTTC. Its translation: CASSLRPSGGYEQYF. The complete variable domain, with remaining parts taken from reference TRBV5-1 and TRBJ2-7, reads KAGVTQTPRYLIKTRGQQVTLSCSPISGHRSVSWYQQTPGQGLQFLFEYFSETQRNKGNFPGRFSGRQFSNSRSEMNVSTLELGDSALYLCASSLRPSGGYEQYFGPGTRLTVT.

The rearrangement links TRBV19 to TRBJ2-3; the D gene is possibly TRBD1 (6 bases). This CDR3 has 14 amino acids. The V end lost 4 bases, the J end lost 6 bases, and 14 bases lay between the germline ends. Germline CDR1 LNHDA, CDR2 SQIVND (reference sequence). Here the CDR3 reads CASSTGVLADTQYF. Written as DNA, the CDR3 is TGTGCCAGTAGTACAGGGGTTCTCGCGGATACGCAGTATTTT.

This CDR3 reads CASSLGGGGGYTQYF. CDR3 sequence (DNA): TGTGCCAGCAGTTTGGGGGGAGGGGGTGGATATACGCAGTATTTT. The J gene is TRBJ2-3, the V gene TRBV27; perhaps TRBD2 as D (7 bases). The CDR3 runs to 15 residues. CDR1 and CDR2 from the germline V gene are MNHEY and SMNVEV (reference sequence). Trimming stripped 3 bases from V and 7 bases from J, with 17 bases between.

In its sample, this clonotype was seen a few times. CDR3 amino acids: CASSQGTVGQPQHF. DNA for the CDR3: TGTGCCAGCAGCCAAGGGACAGTCGGCCAGCCCCAGCATTTT. The rearrangement uses TRBV14 and TRBJ1-5, with a weak D call TRBD1 (6 bases). CDR1 and CDR2 from the germline V gene are SGHDN and FVKESK. Trimming left V 1 base short and J 7 bases short, with 11 bases between. The CDR3 has 14 amino acids.

This clonotype was seen a few times. The chain is built from TRBV20-1 and TRBJ2-7; D call uncertain. V shed 5 bases and J shed 5 bases, with 22 bases lying between them. Germline V gives CDR1 DFQATT, CDR2 SNEGSKA (reference sequence). This CDR3 is 15 amino acids long. Written as DNA, the CDR3 is TGCAGTGCTGACGGTTTGGGCTTTTTTAACGACGAGCAGTACTTC. Its translation: CSADGLGFFNDEQYF.

This clonotype was recorded many times. The rearrangement links TRBV12-3 or TRBV12-4 to TRBJ2-5, with TRBD2 identical over 11 bases. The CDR3 contains 15 residues. Trimming removed 4 bases from V and 0 bases from J; junction bases left unmatched: 1. CDR3 nucleotides: TGTGCCAGCAGTTCTAGCGGGGGGTACCAAGAGACCCAGTACTTC. Its protein product is CASSSSGGYQETQYF.

This clonotype was detected only a few times. V is TRBV10-3 and J is TRBJ2-3, with TRBD2 matching over 8 bases. J was trimmed by 1 base and V by 9 bases; bases with no gene match: 15. CDR1 and CDR2 (germline): ENHRY, SYGVKD. This CDR3 has 17 residues. CDR3 nucleotide sequence: TGTGCCATAGCCGGACGGGAGGGGAGAATTGGCACAGATACGCAGTATTTT. It translates to CAIAGREGRIGTDTQYF.

This clonotype came up a few times. The genes are TRBV20-1 and TRBJ1-5; 7 bases match TRBD1. Germline CDR1 reads DFQATT; CDR2 reads SNEGSKA (reference sequence). V trimming: 5 bases; J trimming: 5 bases; junction bases outside the gene matches: 12. There are 15 residues in the CDR3. The CDR3 DNA sequence: TGCAGTGCTTCAAATCCGGGACAGAGTTATCAGCCCCAGCATTTT. This translates into CSASNPGQSYQPQHF.

This clonotype was seen more than once but under ten times. The chain uses TRBV29-1 and TRBJ1-1; D is unclear. Germline loops: CDR1 SQVTM, CDR2 ANQGSEA. The V gene lost 7 bases and the J gene lost 1 base, with 19 bases spanning the gap. The CDR3 length is 15 residues. CDR3 amino acids: CSARLPQAQNTEAFF. In DNA, the CDR3 is TGCAGCGCAAGGCTACCCCAGGCCCAGAACACTGAAGCTTTCTTT.

This clonotype has only a few counts. The CDR3 spells CASSSRATSAEAFF. Written as DNA, the CDR3 is TGTGCCAGCAGTTCCCGGGCCACCAGCGCTGAAGCTTTCTTT. This rearrangement joins TRBV12-3 or TRBV12-4 to TRBJ1-1; D remains ambiguous. The CDR3 contains 14 residues. V lost 4 bases and J lost 6, with 15 bases in between.

This clonotype has just a few counts. The CDR3 is CAISGTANSNQPQHF. Written as DNA, the CDR3 is TGTGCCATCAGCGGGACAGCTAATAGCAATCAGCCCCAGCATTTT. The chain links TRBV10-3 to TRBJ1-5; 7 bases match TRBD1. CDR1 ENHRY and CDR2 SYGVKD come from the germline V gene. J gave up 0 bases and V 6 bases, and 5 bases lay outside the gene matches. The CDR3 sequence is 15 residues long.

This clonotype was counted between two and nine times. The gene calls are TRBV12-3 or TRBV12-4 and TRBJ1-6; no firm D call. This CDR3 comprises 11 residues. Between the trimmed V and J ends, which lost 4 bases and 13 bases, there was a span of 8 bases. CDR3 coding DNA: TGTGCCAGCAGTTCGGGGATTCCCCTCCACTTT. Translation gives CASSSGIPLHF.

This clonotype has at least ten counts. The V gene is TRBV27, the J gene TRBJ2-3; 12 bases align to TRBD2. The CDR3 spans 19 residues. Germline trimming cut 7 bases from V and 0 bases from J; bases unmatched to any gene: 14. Germline CDR1 is MNHEY and CDR2 is SMNVEV (reference sequence). The CDR3 coding sequence is TGTGCCAGCAAGGGAGCTCCGGGGACTAGCGGGCAAAGCACAGATACGCAGTATTTT. Translating it yields CASKGAPGTSGQSTDTQYF.

The chain uses TRBV7-9 and TRBJ2-7; D is tentatively TRBD1 or TRBD2 (5 bases each). The length of the CDR3 is 15 residues. V was cut by 3 bases and J by 5 bases, with 17 bases left in between. Germline lookup yields CDR1 SEHNR and CDR2 FQNEAQ (reference sequence). This CDR3 is CASSFSASGQDEQYV. CDR3 coding DNA: TGTGCCAGCAGCTTTAGCGCTTCGGGGCAAGACGAGCAGTACGTC.